This T cell receptor (beta chain) came from a study of T cell repertoires in cytomegalovirus infection. About the research overall: Recently identified HLA-C-restricted CMV epitopes were among the peptides used. CMV infection together with matching HLA type was indicated by public TCR beta signatures.

TCRdb recomputed calls from the reads with MiXCR, one row per CDR3 protein. This sample has some 130,000 distinct CDR3 sequences; approximately 30% occur once, and the top ten carry about 52%. A note on this clonotype: What it binds is unknown.

Regarding the study as a whole: Dominant in the ex vivo response were TCR beta clonotypes restricted by HLA-C and specific for CMV.

The CDR3 loop spans 16 amino acids. CDR1 is KGHSH, CDR2 LQKENI, per germline. V was cut by 2 bases and J by 1 base, with 14 bases left in between. The V call is TRBV18, the J call TRBJ2-5, with D possibly matching TRBD2 (6 bases). This material consisted of CD8+ T cells from cultured PBMCs, taken from culture after CMV antigen stimulation. This receptor was taken from a human donor in good health (CMV status not recorded). Some clones in this sample may be carry-over from other donors' samples. The CDR3 is CASSPGGWRPQETQYF. The CDR3 bases are TGTGCCAGCTCACCAGGGGGGTGGAGACCCCAAGAGACCCAGTACTTC.